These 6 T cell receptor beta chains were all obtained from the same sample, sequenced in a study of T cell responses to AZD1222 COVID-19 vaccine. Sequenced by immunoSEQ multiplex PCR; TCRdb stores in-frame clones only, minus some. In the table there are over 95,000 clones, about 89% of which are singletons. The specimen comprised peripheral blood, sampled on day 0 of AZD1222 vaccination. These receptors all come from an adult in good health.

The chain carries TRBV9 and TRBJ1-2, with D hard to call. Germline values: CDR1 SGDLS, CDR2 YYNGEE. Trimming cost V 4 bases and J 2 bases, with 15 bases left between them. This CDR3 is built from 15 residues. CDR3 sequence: CASSSPTVPNYGYTF. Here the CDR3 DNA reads TGTGCCAGCAGCTCCCCGACGGTCCCCAACTATGGCTACACCTTC.

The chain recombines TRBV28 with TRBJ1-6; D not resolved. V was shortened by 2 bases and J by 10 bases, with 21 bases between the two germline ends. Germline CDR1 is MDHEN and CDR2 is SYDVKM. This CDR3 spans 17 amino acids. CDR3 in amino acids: CASSLPLGRAQKSPLHF. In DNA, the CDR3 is TGTGCCAGCAGTTTACCCCTTGGTCGGGCGCAGAAATCACCCCTCCACTTT.

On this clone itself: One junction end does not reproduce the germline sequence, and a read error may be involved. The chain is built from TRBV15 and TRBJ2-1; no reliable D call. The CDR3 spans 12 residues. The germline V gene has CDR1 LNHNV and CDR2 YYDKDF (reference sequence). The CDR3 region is CATSRDGLPQLF. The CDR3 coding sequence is TGTGCCACCAGCAGAGATGGCCTACCTCAACTCTTC.

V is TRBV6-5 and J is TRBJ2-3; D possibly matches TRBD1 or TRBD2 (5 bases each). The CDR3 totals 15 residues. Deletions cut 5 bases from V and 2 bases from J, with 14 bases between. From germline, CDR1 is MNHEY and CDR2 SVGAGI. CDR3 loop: CASSRPPGTTDTQYF. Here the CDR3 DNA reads TGTGCCAGCAGTCGACCGCCCGGGACCACAGATACGCAGTATTTT.

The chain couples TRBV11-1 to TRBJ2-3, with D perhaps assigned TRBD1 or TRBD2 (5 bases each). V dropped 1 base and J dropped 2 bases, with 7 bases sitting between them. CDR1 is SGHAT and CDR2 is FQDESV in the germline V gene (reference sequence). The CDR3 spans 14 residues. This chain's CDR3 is CASSLGGITDTQYF. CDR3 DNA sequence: TGTGCCAGCAGCTTAGGGGGGATCACAGATACGCAGTATTTT. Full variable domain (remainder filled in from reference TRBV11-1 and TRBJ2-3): EAEVAQSPRYKITEKSQAVAFWCDPISGHATLYWYRQILGQGPELLVQFQDESVVDDSQLPKDRFSAERLKGVDSTLKIQPAELGDSAMYLCASSLGGITDTQYFGPGTRLTVL.

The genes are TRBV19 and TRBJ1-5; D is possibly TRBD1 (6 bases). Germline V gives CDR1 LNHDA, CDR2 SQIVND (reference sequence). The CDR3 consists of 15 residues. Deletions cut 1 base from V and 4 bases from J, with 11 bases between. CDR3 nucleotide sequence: TGTGCCAGTAGTATAGCCAGCACAGGGAATCAGCCCCAGCATTTT. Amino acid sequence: CASSIASTGNQPQHF.